The sequence of this TCR beta chain was determined in a study of response to subunit inactivated influenza vaccine. General study points: The authors suggested that few new T cells are recruited per seasonal influenza vaccination.

The germline gives CDR1 DFQATT, CDR2 SNEGSKA (reference sequence). There are 14 residues in the CDR3. V dropped 5 bases and J dropped 4; count of bases not matched to a gene: 7. TCRdb re-analysed the RT-PCR reads in MiXCR, keeping a single row per CDR3 protein. The sample includes around 190,000 distinct CDR3 sequences, approximately 15% seen only once; the top ten take roughly 26%. This clonotype was observed a few times. The target antigen is unknown. The TCR comes from a middle-aged man who received an inactivated influenza vaccine. This rearrangement joins TRBV20-1 to TRBJ2-7, with TRBD1 matching over 11 bases. The sequencing here drew on CD8+ T cells sorted from PBMCs, taken around 5 days after vaccination. CDR3 sequence: CSADHRDRGYEQYF. CDR3 nucleotide sequence: TGCAGTGCTGACCACCGGGACAGGGGGTACGAGCAGTACTTC.